The rows below give T cell receptor beta chains drawn from one sample of a study of blood T cell repertoires in COVID-19. TCRdb keeps only in-frame clones here, not all; method: immunoSEQ multiplex PCR. The sample lists roughly 420,000 clones; more than 75% were seen once. Sequenced material: PBMCs or T cells enriched from blood (not recorded which). The source of these receptors is a woman aged 25-40 years with acute COVID-19. Both conserved end residues are part of each CDR3. A D gene is named only where the DNA matches it firmly. Rows give clone size only sometimes, using once, few, many, or a class for an expanded clone.

clone size | J gene | D gene | V gene | CDR3 DNA | CDR3 protein
. | TRBJ1-5 | TRBD1 | TRBV19 | TGTGCCAGTAGTATAACCCCATTGGGGAGGGACAGGAGTTCCCGGAGCAATCAGCCCCAGCATTTT | CASSITPLGRDRSSRSNQPQHF
. | TRBJ2-7 | TRBD1 | TRBV5-6 | TGTGCCAGCAGCGCCGGGACAGGGAAGGGCGAGCAGTACTTC | CASSAGTGKGEQYF
. | TRBJ2-1 | . | TRBV18 | TGTGCCAGCTCACCAGGAGGGGGCACGTTATACAATGAGCAGTTCTTC | CASSPGGGTLYNEQFF
. | TRBJ2-3 | . | TRBV2 | TGTGCCAGCAGGGCCGGGACTTCGCGTAGCACAGATACGCAGTATTTT | CASRAGTSRSTDTQYF
. | TRBJ2-7 | . | TRBV19 | TGTGCCAGTAGTATAGGGGGGCAGTCCGAGCAGTACTTC | CASSIGGQSEQYF
. | TRBJ1-1 | . | TRBV24-1 | TGTGCCACCAGTGAGGGCTTGGGAGCTTTCTTT | CATSEGLGAFF
. | TRBJ1-2 | . | TRBV27 | TGTGCCAGCAGTTTGGTCGGTGCGGGGGTTGACTATGGCTACACCTTC | CASSLVGAGVDYGYTF
few | TRBJ2-7 | . | TRBV7-3 | TGTGCCAGCAGCTTAGGGCAGATTCCCTCCTACGAGCAGTACTTC | CASSLGQIPSYEQYF
. | TRBJ1-3 | . | TRBV2 | TGTGCCAGCAGTGTCTTTAGAGGGAACTCTGGAAACACCATATATTTT | CASSVFRGNSGNTIYF
. | TRBJ1-4 | . | TRBV5-1 | TGCGCCAGCAGTCCAGGGGAAGGATCTAATGAAAAACTGTTTTTT | CASSPGEGSNEKLFF
. | TRBJ1-1 | TRBD1 | TRBV11-2 | TGTGCCAGCAGCGGACAGGGGTCGGTCACTGAAGCTTTCTTT | CASSGQGSVTEAFF
. | TRBJ2-5 | . | TRBV7-2 | TGTGCCAGCAGCTTAGACCGAGAGATGCAAGAGACCCAGTACTTC | CASSLDREMQETQYF
. | TRBJ1-6 | TRBD1 | TRBV15 | TGTGCCACCAGCAGAGGACAGGGGTATAATTCACCCCTCCACTTT | CATSRGQGYNSPLHF
. | TRBJ2-1 | . | TRBV6-4 | TGTGCCAGCAGTGACTCGGAGGGTAGGGAGGTGAATGAGCAGTTCTTC | CASSDSEGREVNEQFF
once | TRBJ2-2 | . | TRBV19 | TGTGCCAGTAGGAAGGGACTGAGTACCGGGGAGCTGTTTTTT | CASRKGLSTGELFF
. | TRBJ2-7 | TRBD2 | TRBV3-1/TRBV3-2 | TGTGCCAGCAGCCAAGAATGGACTAGCAATGTAGAGCAGTACTTC | CASSQEWTSNVEQYF
. | TRBJ1-1 | . | TRBV6-1 | TGTGCCAGCAGTGAACGAGACTTTGAAGCTTTCTTT | CASSERDFEAFF
. | TRBJ2-7 | TRBD2 | TRBV11-2 | TGTGCCAGCAGAAGACTAGCGGGGGGCACCTACGAGCAGTACTTC | CASRRLAGGTYEQYF
. | TRBJ1-1 | . | TRBV3-1/TRBV3-2 | TGTGCCAGCAGCCCTCTAATTATATTAAACGGCAGGGGATGGAACACTGAAGCTTTCTTT | CASSPLIILNGRGWNTEAFF
once | TRBJ2-7 | TRBD1 | TRBV5-1 | TGCGCCAGCTCTTCCCGGGACAGCCACGAGCAGTACTTC | CASSSRDSHEQYF
. | TRBJ2-7 | TRBD1 | TRBV5-1 | TGCGCCAGCAGCTCGACAGGGGGCAGCTACGAGCAGTACTTC | CASSSTGGSYEQYF
. | TRBJ2-4 | TRBD1 | TRBV5-1 | TGCGCCAGCGGATTAGAGGGGGCGCGAGGCATTCAGTACTTC | CASGLEGARGIQYF
few | TRBJ1-2 | TRBD1 | TRBV29-1 | TGCAGCGTTGATAGACAGGGGGGCTATGGCTACACCTTC | CSVDRQGGYGYTF
. | TRBJ2-1 | TRBD2 | TRBV4-1 | TGCGCCACTCAAAGCGGGGGGGTTTACAATGAGCAGTTCTTC | CATQSGGVYNEQFF
. | TRBJ1-1 | TRBD1 | TRBV29-1 | TGCAGCGTTGAACTCGAGGACAGGAATGAAGCTTTCTTT | CSVELEDRNEAFF
. | TRBJ1-2 | . | TRBV30 | TGTGCCTGCCTTGCGGGACCGCTAAACTATGGCTACACCTTC | CACLAGPLNYGYTF
. | TRBJ1-1 | . | TRBV5-6 | TGTGCCAGCAGCTTGGCCCAGGGAGGAGGGTACACTGAAGCTTTCTTT | CASSLAQGGGYTEAFF